This T cell receptor (beta chain) was found in a study of PD-1 blockade in classical Hodgkin lymphoma. Study-level results: Significant TCR diversity gains by C4D1 occurred in CD4+ but not CD8+ cells. At baseline, newly diagnosed patients reportedly showed less TCR diversity than healthy donors. Nivolumab initiation under 1 year post-ASCT meant exclusion.

Every single patient, without exception, relapsed after autologous stem cell transplantation, and brentuximab vedotin exposure varied. The method was immunoSEQ multiplex PCR; TCRdb's version includes in-frame clones alone and lacks a portion of them. Seen here are about 100,000 clones, about 89% observed once, and the top ten hold under 8.5%. Of note for this clone: No antigen is known for it.

The CDR3 length is 14 residues. The V and J ends lost 6 bases and 4 bases, in that order; junction bases with no gene match: 9. Germline CDR1 reads LGHNT; CDR2 reads FRNRAP. The material was peripheral blood mononuclear cells (PBMCs), obtained before the second cycle of nivolumab. This TCR derives from a human donor with classical Hodgkin lymphoma. The chain employs TRBV12-5 and TRBJ2-7; 7 positions match TRBD1. CDR3 loop: CASGPPGQRYEQYF. As DNA, the CDR3 is TGTGCTAGTGGACCCCCGGGACAGAGGTACGAGCAGTACTTC.